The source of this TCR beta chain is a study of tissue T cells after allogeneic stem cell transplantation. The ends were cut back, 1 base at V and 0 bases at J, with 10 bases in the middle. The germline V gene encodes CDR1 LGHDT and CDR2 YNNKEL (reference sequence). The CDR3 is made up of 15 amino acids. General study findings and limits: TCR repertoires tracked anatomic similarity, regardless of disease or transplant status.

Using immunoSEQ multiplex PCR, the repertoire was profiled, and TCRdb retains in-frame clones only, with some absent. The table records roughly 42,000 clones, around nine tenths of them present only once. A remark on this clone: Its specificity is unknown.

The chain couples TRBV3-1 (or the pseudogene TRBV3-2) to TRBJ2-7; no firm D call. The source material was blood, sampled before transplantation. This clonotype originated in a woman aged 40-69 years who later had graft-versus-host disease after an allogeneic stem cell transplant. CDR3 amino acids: CASSQGLLSSYEQYF. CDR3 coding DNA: TGTGCCAGCAGCCAAGGACTTCTCAGCTCCTACGAGCAGTACTTC.